The 18 T cell receptor beta chains below were found in one sample sequenced in a study of cytomegalovirus exposure and HLA in healthy donors. This PCR relied on a set of 60 Vbeta primers and 13 Jbeta primers. Some clones are missing from TCRdb's copy, which holds only in-frame ones; the method was immunoSEQ multiplex PCR. The sample includes 100,000 or so clones, roughly three fifths of them seen just once. The sample comprised PBMCs. Receptors originate from a woman younger than 45 in good health and CMV-seronegative.

This clone was observed a few times. J is TRBJ2-1 and V is TRBV5-5; 13 nucleotides align to TRBD2. Germline CDR1 reads SGHKS; CDR2 reads YYEKEE (reference sequence). The CDR3 has 14 residues. The trim removed 5 bases at V and 15 bases at J, leaving 11 bases unmatched. DNA for the CDR3: TGTGCCAGCAGACCCGGGACTAGCGGGGTAGGTGGGTTCTTC. It translates to CASRPGTSGVGGFF.

The chain employs TRBV7-9 and TRBJ2-3; the match to TRBD2 covers 7 bases. The V gene's germline CDR1 is SEHNR and CDR2 FQNEAQ (reference sequence). The V gene end was trimmed by 1 base and the J gene end by 4 bases; junction bases not matched to a gene: 5. This CDR3 has 15 residues. CDR3 sequence reads: CASSLVGGRSDTQYF. The DNA of the CDR3 is TGTGCCAGCAGCTTAGTGGGCGGGAGATCAGATACGCAGTATTTT.

The V gene is TRBV5-1, the J gene TRBJ2-3; perhaps TRBD2 as D (6 bases). CDR3 length equals 15 residues. Germline assignment: CDR1 SGHRS and CDR2 YFSETQ. V gave up 1 base and J gave up 3 bases, with 12 bases separating them. This CDR3 reads CASSLRGGETDTQYF. The DNA of the CDR3 is TGCGCCAGCAGCTTGAGGGGCGGGGAAACAGATACGCAGTATTTT. Looking up the rest from reference TRBV5-1 and TRBJ2-3 gives the full variable domain: KAGVTQTPRYLIKTRGQQVTLSCSPISGHRSVSWYQQTPGQGLQFLFEYFSETQRNKGNFPGRFSGRQFSNSRSEMNVSTLELGDSALYLCASSLRGGETDTQYFGPGTRLTVL.

As DNA, the CDR3 is TGTGCCAGCAGCGAAGACAGGGGTTACTCCTACGAGCAGTACTTC. This encodes CASSEDRGYSYEQYF. J is TRBJ2-7 and V is TRBV7-9, with 8 bases that match TRBD1. Germline V gives CDR1 SEHNR, CDR2 FQNEAQ (reference sequence). The CDR3 extends over 15 amino acids. V gave up 5 bases and J gave up 0 bases; unmatched junction bases: 6.

The chain recombines TRBV5-8 with TRBJ2-1, with no clear D. CDR1 and CDR2 from the germline V gene are SGHTS and YDEGEE. The CDR3 loop spans 11 amino acids. V was trimmed by 2 bases and J by 8 bases, leaving 5 bases between them. The CDR3 DNA is TGTGCCAGCAGCTTCATAGATGAGCAGTTCTTC. Translated: CASSFIDEQFF.

The chain links TRBV19 to TRBJ2-5; 8 bases fit TRBD2. CDR1 LNHDA and CDR2 SQIVND come from the germline V gene (reference sequence). This CDR3 comprises 14 residues. The J segment lost 6 bases and the V segment lost 0 bases, leaving 3 bases of the junction unmatched. The CDR3 protein is CASSIDRGGQTQYF. The CDR3 DNA reads as TGTGCCAGTAGTATAGATCGGGGGGGACAGACCCAGTACTTC.

The rearrangement uses TRBV7-2 and TRBJ2-3, with 13 bases identical to TRBD2. The CDR3 is 14 residues long. The germline V gene encodes CDR1 SGHTA and CDR2 FQGNSA. V was clipped by 5 bases and J by 8 bases; unmatched bases: 4. Written as DNA, the CDR3 is TGTGCCAGCAGCCCTGGGACTAGCGGGGCTACGCAGTATTTT. It encodes CASSPGTSGATQYF.

The J gene is TRBJ1-5, the V gene TRBV19, with D uncertain. V was trimmed by 0 bases and J by 7 bases, leaving 7 bases between them. Germline V gene lookup returns CDR1 LNHDA and CDR2 SQIVND (reference sequence). CDR3 length: 13 residues. The CDR3 nucleotides read TGTGCCAGTAGTATAGATTGGAGCCAGCCCCAGCATTTT. It is translated as CASSIDWSQPQHF.

The sample holds a few counts of this clone. The chain carries TRBV10-3 and TRBJ1-1; 7 bases fit TRBD1. V was clipped by 0 bases and J by 5 bases; unmatched bases: 3. Germline values: CDR1 ENHRY, CDR2 SYGVKD. There are 14 residues in the CDR3. CDR3 in DNA: TGTGCCATCAGTGAGTCGACAGGGTGGACTGAAGCTTTCTTT. It specifies CAISESTGWTEAFF.

This clone showed up just a few times. The rearrangement uses TRBV2 and TRBJ2-5; the D is unclear. The V gene lost 11 bases and the J gene lost 0 bases, with 7 bases spanning the gap. This CDR3 region has 11 residues. CDR1 SNHLY and CDR2 FYNNEI come from the germline V gene. Here the CDR3 reads CAAADQETQYF. The DNA of the CDR3 is TGTGCCGCGGCAGACCAAGAGACCCAGTACTTC.

The chain is built from TRBV2 and TRBJ1-2; 8 bases are shared with TRBD1. Per germline, CDR1 SNHLY and CDR2 FYNNEI. The CDR3 loop spans 16 amino acids. V trimming: 9 bases; J trimming: 3 bases; junction bases outside the gene matches: 15. The DNA of the CDR3 is TGTGCCAGAGCCCCGGGACAGGAGCCGGTTCACTATGGCTACACCTTC. Amino acid sequence: CARAPGQEPVHYGYTF.

V gene TRBV7-9 combines with J gene TRBJ2-2; 8 positions match TRBD1. This CDR3 has 14 residues. Germline-derived CDR1 and CDR2 are SEHNR and FQNEAQ (reference sequence). The V gene end was trimmed by 8 bases and the J gene end by 3 bases; junction bases not matched to a gene: 5. In nucleotides, the CDR3 is TGTGCCAGCCACCAGGGGGCGGACACCGGGGAGCTGTTTTTT. Translating gives CASHQGADTGELFF. The full variable domain, rest sourced from reference TRBV7-9 and TRBJ2-2, is DTGVSQNPRHKITKRGQNVTFRCDPISEHNRLYWYRQTLGQGPEFLTYFQNEAQLEKSRLLSDRFSAERPKGSFSTLEIQRTEQGDSAMYLCASHQGADTGELFFGEGSRLTVL.

V usage is TRBV29-1 and J usage is TRBJ2-7; 10 bases map to TRBD1. The trim removed 7 bases at V and 7 bases at J, leaving 7 bases unmatched. Germline values: CDR1 SQVTM, CDR2 ANQGSEA. CDR3 length equals 12 residues. The CDR3 protein is CSGRDRGFEQYF. The CDR3 DNA is TGCAGCGGTCGGGACAGGGGTTTTGAGCAGTACTTC.

V and J are TRBV10-3 and TRBJ2-3; D uncertain. Germline-derived CDR1 and CDR2 are ENHRY and SYGVKD. CDR3 length: 14 residues. Trimming stripped 2 bases from V and 4 bases from J, with 10 bases between. CDR3 coding DNA: TGTGCCATCAGTGAGCCTTTTAACTCAGATACGCAGTATTTT. Amino acid sequence: CAISEPFNSDTQYF.

V gene TRBV27 combines with J gene TRBJ2-1, with D perhaps matching TRBD2 (5 bases). The V end was cut by 4 bases, the J end by 0 bases, with 16 bases between. The CDR3 runs 17 residues. The V gene's germline CDR1 is MNHEY and CDR2 SMNVEV (reference sequence). CDR3 in amino acids: CASSSKKLGSSYNEQFF. CDR3 nucleotides: TGTGCCAGCAGTTCCAAAAAGCTAGGGAGCTCCTACAATGAGCAGTTCTTC.

Written as DNA, the CDR3 is TGTGCCACCAGCAGAGAAGGGGGGAACACTGAAGCTTTCTTT. Residues: CATSREGGNTEAFF. The rearrangement links TRBV15 to TRBJ1-1, with D perhaps matching TRBD1 (6 bases). Germline CDR1 LNHNV, CDR2 YYDKDF (reference sequence). V lost 0 bases, J lost 1 base, and 6 bases lay in between. This CDR3 contains 14 residues.

J is TRBJ1-5 and V is TRBV6-6; D is possibly TRBD1 (5 bases). Germline CDR1 reads MNHNY; CDR2 reads SVGAGI (reference sequence). The V end was cut by 7 bases, the J end by 4 bases, with 14 bases between. The CDR3 spans 14 residues. CDR3 nucleotides: TGTGCCAGCATCGACCAGGGCAGGAATCAGCCCCAGCATTTT. The encoded protein is CASIDQGRNQPQHF.

The chain uses TRBV30 and TRBJ1-2; D gene uncertain. The CDR3 consists of 14 residues. The V end was cut by 7 bases, the J end by 0 bases, with 15 bases between. Germline assignment: CDR1 GTSNPN and CDR2 SVGIG (reference sequence). Here the CDR3 reads CAYPASGPNYGYTF. The CDR3 nucleotides read TGTGCCTATCCCGCGTCAGGCCCTAACTATGGCTACACCTTC. Filled out from reference TRBV30 and TRBJ1-2, the complete variable domain reads SQTIHQWPATLVQPVGSPLSLECTVEGTSNPNLYWYRQAAGRGLQLLFYSVGIGQISSEVPQNLSASRPQDRQFILSSKKLLLSDSGFYLCAYPASGPNYGYTFGSGTRLTVV.